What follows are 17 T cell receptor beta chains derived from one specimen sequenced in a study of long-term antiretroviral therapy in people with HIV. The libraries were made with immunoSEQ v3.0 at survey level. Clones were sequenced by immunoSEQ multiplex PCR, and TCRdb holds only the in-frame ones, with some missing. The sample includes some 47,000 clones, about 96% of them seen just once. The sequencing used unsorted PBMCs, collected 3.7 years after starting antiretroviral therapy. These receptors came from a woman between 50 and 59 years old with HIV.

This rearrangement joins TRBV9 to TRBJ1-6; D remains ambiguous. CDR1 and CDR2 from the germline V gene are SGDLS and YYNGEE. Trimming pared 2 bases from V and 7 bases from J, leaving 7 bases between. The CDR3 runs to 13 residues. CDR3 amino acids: CASSVGGNSPLHF. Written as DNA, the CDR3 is TGTGCCAGCAGCGTTGGCGGGAATTCACCCCTCCACTTT. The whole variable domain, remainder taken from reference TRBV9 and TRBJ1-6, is DSGVTQTPKHLITATGQRVTLRCSPRSGDLSVYWYQQSLDQGLQFLIQYYNGEERAKGNILERFSAQQFPDLHSELNLSSLELGDSALYFCASSVGGNSPLHFGNGTRLTVT.

CDR3 DNA sequence: TGTGCCACCAGGGGACAGGGTGGCTACACCTTC. Translated, it gives CATRGQGGYTF. This rearrangement joins TRBV15 to TRBJ1-2, with 9 bases matching TRBD1. V lost 6 bases to trimming and J lost 7 bases; unmatched junction nucleotides: 0. The CDR3 is made up of 11 amino acids. CDR1 and CDR2 from the germline V gene are LNHNV and YYDKDF (reference sequence).

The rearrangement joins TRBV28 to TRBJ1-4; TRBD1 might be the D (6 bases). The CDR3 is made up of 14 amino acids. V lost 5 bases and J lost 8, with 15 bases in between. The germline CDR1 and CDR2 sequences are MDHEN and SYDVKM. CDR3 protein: CASSPQTGREKLFF. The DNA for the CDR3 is TGTGCCAGCAGTCCCCAAACAGGGAGAGAAAAACTGTTTTTT. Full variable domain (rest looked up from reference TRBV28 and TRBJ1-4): DVKVTQSSRYLVKRTGEKVFLECVQDMDHENMFWYRQDPGLGLRLIYFSYDVKMKEKGDIPEGYSVSREKKERFSLILESASTNQTSMYLCASSPQTGREKLFFGSGTQLSVL.

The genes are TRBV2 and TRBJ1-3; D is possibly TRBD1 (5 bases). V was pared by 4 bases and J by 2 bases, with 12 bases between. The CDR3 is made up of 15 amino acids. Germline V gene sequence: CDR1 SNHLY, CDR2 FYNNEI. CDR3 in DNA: TGTGCCAGCAGTGTAGATGGGGCGCCTGGAAACACCATATATTTT. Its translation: CASSVDGAPGNTIYF.

The CDR3 DNA follows: TGTGCCAGCAGCCCCCACCGGGGTTCCACAGATACGCAGTATTTT. Amino acids: CASSPHRGSTDTQYF. This chain connects TRBV9 to TRBJ2-3; D possibly corresponds to TRBD2 (5 bases). Germline V lookup: CDR1 SGDLS, CDR2 YYNGEE. This CDR3 contains 15 residues. V lost 4 bases, J lost 2 bases, and 14 bases lay in between.

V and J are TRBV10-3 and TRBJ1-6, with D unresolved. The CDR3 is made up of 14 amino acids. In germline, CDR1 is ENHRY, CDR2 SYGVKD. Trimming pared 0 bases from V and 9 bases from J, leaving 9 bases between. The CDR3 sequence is CAISESQGISPLHF. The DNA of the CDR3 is TGTGCCATCAGTGAGTCGCAAGGGATTTCACCCCTCCACTTT.

The DNA of the CDR3 is TGTGCCTGGAGAGCCGGGACGGCGGGCGAAAAACTGTTTTTT. Translating it yields CAWRAGTAGEKLFF. The V and J genes are TRBV30 and TRBJ1-4; possible D gene TRBD1, 5 bases. The CDR3 is 14 residues long. Between the trimmed V and J ends, which lost 3 bases and 8 bases, there was a span of 16 bases. The germline gives CDR1 GTSNPN, CDR2 SVGIG (reference sequence).

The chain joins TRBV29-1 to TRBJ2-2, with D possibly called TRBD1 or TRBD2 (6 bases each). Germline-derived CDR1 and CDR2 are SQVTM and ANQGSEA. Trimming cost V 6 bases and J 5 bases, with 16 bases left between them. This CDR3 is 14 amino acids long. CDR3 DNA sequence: TGCAGCGTCCAAGGGGGGACGGGGACCGGGGAGCTGTTTTTT. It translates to CSVQGGTGTGELFF.

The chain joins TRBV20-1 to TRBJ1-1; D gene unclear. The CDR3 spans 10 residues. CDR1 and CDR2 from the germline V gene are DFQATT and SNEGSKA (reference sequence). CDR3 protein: CSATENEAFF. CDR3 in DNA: TGCAGCGCAACAGAAAATGAAGCTTTCTTT.

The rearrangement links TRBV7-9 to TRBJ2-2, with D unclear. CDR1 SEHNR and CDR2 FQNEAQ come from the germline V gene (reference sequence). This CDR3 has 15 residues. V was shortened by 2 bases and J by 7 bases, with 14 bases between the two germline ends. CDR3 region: CASSLRVGIGGELFF. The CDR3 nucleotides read TGTGCCAGCAGCTTAAGAGTGGGGATCGGCGGGGAGCTGTTTTTT.

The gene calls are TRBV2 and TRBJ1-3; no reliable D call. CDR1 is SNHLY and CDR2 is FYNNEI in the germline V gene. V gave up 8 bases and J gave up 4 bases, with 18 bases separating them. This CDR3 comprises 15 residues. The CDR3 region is CASLLMGWKGNTIYF. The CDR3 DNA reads TGTGCCAGCCTCCTAATGGGGTGGAAGGGAAACACCATATATTTT.

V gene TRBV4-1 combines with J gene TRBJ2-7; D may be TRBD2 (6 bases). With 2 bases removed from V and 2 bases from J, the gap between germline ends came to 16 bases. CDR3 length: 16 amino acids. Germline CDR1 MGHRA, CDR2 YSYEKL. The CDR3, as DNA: TGCGCCAGCAGCCAACAAATCGGGACTGCAACCTACGAGCAGTACTTC. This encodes CASSQQIGTATYEQYF.

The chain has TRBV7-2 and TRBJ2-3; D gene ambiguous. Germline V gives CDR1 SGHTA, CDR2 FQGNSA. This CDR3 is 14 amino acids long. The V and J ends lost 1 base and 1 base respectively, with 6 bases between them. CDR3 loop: CASSLEGGTDTQYF. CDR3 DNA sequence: TGTGCCAGCAGCTTAGAAGGTGGCACAGATACGCAGTATTTT.

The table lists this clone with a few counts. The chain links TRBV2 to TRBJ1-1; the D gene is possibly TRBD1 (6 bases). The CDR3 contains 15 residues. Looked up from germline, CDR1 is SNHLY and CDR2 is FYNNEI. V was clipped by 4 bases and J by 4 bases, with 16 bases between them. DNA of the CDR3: TGTGCCAGCAGTGGATCAAGGGGGATGGGCACTGAAGCTTTCTTT. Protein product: CASSGSRGMGTEAFF. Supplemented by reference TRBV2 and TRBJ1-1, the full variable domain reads EPEVTQTPSHQVTQMGQEVILRCVPISNHLYFYWYRQILGQKVEFLVSFYNNEISEKSEIFDDQFSVERPDGSNFTLKIRSTKLEDSAMYFCASSGSRGMGTEAFFGQGTRLTVV.

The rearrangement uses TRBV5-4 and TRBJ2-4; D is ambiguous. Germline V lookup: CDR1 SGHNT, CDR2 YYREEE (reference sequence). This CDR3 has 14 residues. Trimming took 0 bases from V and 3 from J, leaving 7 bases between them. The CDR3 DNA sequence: TGTGCCAGCAGCTTGGAAGGCAGCAAAAACATTCAGTACTTC. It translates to CASSLEGSKNIQYF.

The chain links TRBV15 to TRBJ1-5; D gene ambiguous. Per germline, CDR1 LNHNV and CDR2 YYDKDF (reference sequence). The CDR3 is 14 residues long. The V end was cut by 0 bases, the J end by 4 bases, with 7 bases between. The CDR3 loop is CATSRDRQNQPQHF. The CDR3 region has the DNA TGTGCCACCAGCAGAGATCGGCAGAATCAGCCCCAGCATTTT.

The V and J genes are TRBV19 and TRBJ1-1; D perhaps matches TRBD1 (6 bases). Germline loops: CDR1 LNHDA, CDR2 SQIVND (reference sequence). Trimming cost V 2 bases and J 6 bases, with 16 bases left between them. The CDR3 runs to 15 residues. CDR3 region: CASSILRGRGAEAFF. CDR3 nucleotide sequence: TGTGCCAGTAGTATATTGCGGGGTAGGGGGGCTGAAGCTTTCTTT.